The rows below give T cell receptor beta chains drawn from one sample of a study of blood T cell repertoires in COVID-19. TCRdb keeps only in-frame clones here, not all; method: immunoSEQ multiplex PCR. The table has 250,000 to 300,000 clones, 90% seen once. Sequencing used peripheral blood. The receptors come from a woman aged 55-69 years with COVID-19, enrolled during active disease. Both conserved end residues are part of each CDR3. D genes are given only for firm matches.

V: TRBV4-2; J: TRBJ1-4; D: TRBD1; CDR3: CASSQGKDRAYGKLFF; DNA: TGTGCCAGCAGCCAAGGCAAGGACAGGGCGTACGGAAAACTGTTTTTT
V: TRBV7-3; J: TRBJ2-5; D: .; CDR3: CASSLDGAQETQYF; DNA: TGTGCCAGCAGCCTCGACGGAGCCCAAGAGACCCAGTACTTC
V: TRBV7-9; J: TRBJ1-1; D: .; CDR3: CASSLDPGTEAFF; DNA: TGTGCCAGCAGCTTAGACCCAGGGACTGAAGCTTTCTTT
V: TRBV19; J: TRBJ2-1; D: TRBD1; CDR3: CASSYGTVLLLNEQFF; DNA: TGTGCCAGTAGTTACGGGACAGTTCTCCTCCTCAATGAGCAGTTCTTC
V: TRBV7-8; J: TRBJ1-5; D: .; CDR3: CASSLARVRGINQPQHF; DNA: TGTGCCAGCAGCTTAGCGAGAGTAAGGGGGATCAATCAGCCCCAGCATTTT
V: TRBV3-1/TRBV3-2; J: TRBJ1-2; D: TRBD1; CDR3: CASSRKTGDYGYTF; DNA: TGTGCCAGCAGCCGAAAAACAGGGGACTATGGCTACACCTTC
V: TRBV3-1/TRBV3-2; J: TRBJ2-3; D: .; CDR3: CASSQVAQGGDTQYF; DNA: TGTGCCAGCAGCCAAGTGGCACAGGGTGGAGATACGCAGTATTTT
V: TRBV3-1/TRBV3-2; J: TRBJ1-1; D: TRBD1; CDR3: CASSQLFQQGFGTEAFF; DNA: TGTGCCAGCAGCCAATTGTTTCAACAGGGGTTCGGGACTGAAGCTTTCTTT
V: TRBV19; J: TRBJ1-1; D: .; CDR3: CASSIGIVEAFF; DNA: TGTGCCAGTAGTATCGGGATCGTTGAAGCTTTCTTT
V: TRBV9; J: TRBJ1-2; D: .; CDR3: CASSPDTPLVYGYTF; DNA: TGTGCCAGCAGCCCGGACACCCCCCTTGTGTATGGCTACACCTTC